The 22 T cell receptor beta chains reported below all come from one sample, sequenced in a study of T cell repertoires and HLA-DP antigens. Here immunoSEQ multiplex PCR was the method, and the copy in TCRdb shows in-frame clones only, minus some. This sample yields around 70,000 clones, of which just under 80% are seen a single time; more than 1.5% belongs to the top ten. Their specific antigens are unknown. Source material: CD4+ T cells from PBMCs. These receptors all come from a man in his sixties in good health and CMV-seronegative.

The chain is built from TRBV20-1 and TRBJ2-7; no definite D call. With 0 bases removed from V and 6 bases from J, the gap between germline ends came to 6 bases. There are 11 residues in the CDR3. Germline V gives CDR1 DFQATT, CDR2 SNEGSKA (reference sequence). In DNA, the CDR3 is TGCAGTGCTAGAGAAAATCTCGAGCAGTACTTC. This codes for CSARENLEQYF.

The V and J genes are TRBV6-6 and TRBJ1-5, with D possibly TRBD1 on 5 matching bases. Trimming took 7 bases from V and 2 from J, leaving 12 bases between them. The CDR3 is made up of 14 amino acids. Germline-derived CDR1 and CDR2 are MNHNY and SVGAGI (reference sequence). The CDR3 here is CASNPGHGNQPQHF. The CDR3 DNA sequence: TGTGCCAGCAATCCGGGGCATGGCAATCAGCCCCAGCATTTT.

The chain carries TRBV5-1 and TRBJ1-2, with a tentative D call TRBD1 (6 bases). CDR1 is SGHRS and CDR2 is YFSETQ in the germline V gene. CDR3 length: 14 amino acids. Trimming shortened V by 3 bases and J by 2 bases, and 11 bases separated the two germline ends. The CDR3 region has the DNA TGCGCCAGCAGCTCCAGGGGAGAAAACTATGGCTACACCTTC. Residues: CASSSRGENYGYTF.

There are many counts of this clone. J is TRBJ1-2 and V is TRBV19; 7 bases fit TRBD1. Trimming cost V 6 bases and J 6 bases; bases outside gene matches: 16. Germline CDR1 is LNHDA and CDR2 is SQIVND (reference sequence). The CDR3 covers 16 residues. CDR3 region: CASRSVRAGGGDGYTF. The CDR3 bases are TGTGCCAGTAGAAGTGTAAGGGCCGGAGGGGGCGATGGCTACACCTTC.

This clone showed up just once. Other DNA sequences from this sample encode an identical CDR3 as well. This rearrangement joins TRBV29-1 to TRBJ1-2; D might be TRBD1 (6 bases). Germline V lookup: CDR1 SQVTM, CDR2 ANQGSEA. V was pared by 4 bases and J by 8 bases, with 17 bases between. There are 13 residues in the CDR3. Here the CDR3 DNA reads TGCAGCGTTGGCACCGGGGGCGCGGGGGGCTACACCTTC. It codes for CSVGTGGAGGYTF. The full variable domain, rest sourced from reference TRBV29-1 and TRBJ1-2, is SAVISQKPSRDICQRGTSLTIQCQVDSQVTMMFWYRQQPGQSLTLIATANQGSEATYESGFVIDKFPISRPNLTFSTLTVSNMSPEDSSIYLCSVGTGGAGGYTFGSGTRLTVV.

This clone was counted once. The CDR3 DNA reads TGTGCCAGCAGCTTAGCCGGGGGGGGGACAGGGGGCAACTATGGCTACACCTTC. This codes for CASSLAGGGTGGNYGYTF. The rearrangement uses TRBV7-2 and TRBJ1-2; 12 nucleotides line up with TRBD1. The CDR3 contains 18 residues. With V trimmed by 0 bases and J by 2 bases, 7 bases remained unmatched. The V gene's germline CDR1 is SGHTA and CDR2 FQGNSA.

This clone has at least ten counts. The V gene is TRBV7-3, the J gene TRBJ2-5, with TRBD2 identical over 12 bases. Germline loops: CDR1 SGHTA, CDR2 FQGTGA. The length of the CDR3 is 18 residues. J lost 5 bases, V lost 4 bases, and 14 bases had no gene match. This chain's CDR3 is CASSSKGLAGTSGETQYF. In nucleotides, the CDR3 is TGTGCCAGCAGCTCGAAAGGACTAGCGGGGACGTCTGGGGAGACCCAGTACTTC.

This chain connects TRBV30 to TRBJ1-2; D is perhaps TRBD1 (6 bases). Looked up from germline, CDR1 is GTSNPN and CDR2 is SVGIG (reference sequence). This CDR3 is 13 amino acids long. The V gene lost 2 bases and the J gene lost 7 bases, with 14 bases spanning the gap. The CDR3 coding sequence is TGTGCCTGGAGTTTCAGGGGTACAAGTGGCTACACCTTC. Its translation: CAWSFRGTSGYTF.

The chain employs TRBV27 and TRBJ2-1, with D tentatively TRBD1 (6 bases). This CDR3 comprises 16 residues. Trimming stripped 4 bases from V and 4 bases from J, with 17 bases between. Germline values: CDR1 MNHEY, CDR2 SMNVEV (reference sequence). The CDR3 bases are TGTGCCAGCAGTTCCCTTACAGGGACCTTTTACAATGAGCAGTTCTTC. Its translation is CASSSLTGTFYNEQFF.

The table lists this clone with a count of one. V is TRBV19 and J is TRBJ1-4; TRBD1 might be the D (5 bases). Germline V lookup: CDR1 LNHDA, CDR2 SQIVND (reference sequence). V lost 5 bases and J 8 bases, leaving 12 bases between the germline ends. The CDR3 consists of 13 residues. CDR3 sequence (DNA): TGTGCCAGTAGTCCGGGACGGGAAGAAAAACTGTTTTTT. Translated: CASSPGREEKLFF.

The gene calls are TRBV7-2 and TRBJ2-7, with D perhaps TRBD2 (5 bases). CDR3 length: 15 residues. Trimming took off 5 bases at V and 3 bases at J, with 17 bases between the two ends. The germline V gene has CDR1 SGHTA and CDR2 FQGNSA. The CDR3 here is CASSLRNRRDYEQYF. The DNA of the CDR3 is TGTGCCAGCAGCCTTCGGAACAGACGGGACTACGAGCAGTACTTC.

The genes are TRBV11-2 and TRBJ1-5; no clear D. Trimming took 1 base from V and 5 from J, leaving 6 bases between them. The germline V gene has CDR1 SGHAT and CDR2 FQNNGV. The CDR3 spans 13 residues. For the CDR3, the DNA is TGTGCCAGCAGCTTAGGTGCAGATCAGCCCCAGCATTTT. Its protein is CASSLGADQPQHF.

The V gene is TRBV4-2, the J gene TRBJ2-3, with 10 positions matching TRBD2. The V gene end was trimmed by 4 bases and the J gene end by 2 bases; junction bases not matched to a gene: 6. Germline CDR1 reads LGHNA; CDR2 reads YNFKEQ. The CDR3 is 16 residues long. The CDR3, as DNA: TGTGCCAGCAGCCCCCACGGGACTAGCGACACAGATACGCAGTATTTT. Its protein product is CASSPHGTSDTDTQYF.

The chain employs TRBV5-1 and TRBJ2-5, with D possibly called TRBD1 or TRBD2 (6 bases each). V shed 1 base and J shed 4 bases, with 14 bases lying between them. Germline V gene data show CDR1 as SGHRS and CDR2 as YFSETQ. There are 15 residues in the CDR3. CDR3 coding DNA: TGCGCCAGCAGCTTGTGGGGGGCTCTCCGAGAGACCCAGTACTTC. Translated: CASSLWGALRETQYF.

The chain joins TRBV5-6 to TRBJ1-1; D remains unclear. Trimming pared 4 bases from V and 7 bases from J, leaving 11 bases between. This CDR3 has 12 residues. The germline V gene has CDR1 SGHDT and CDR2 YYEEEE. The DNA of the CDR3 is TGTGCCAGCAGCGCGCTTGCGCGTGAAGCTTTCTTT. It codes for CASSALAREAFF.

The CDR3 nucleotides are TGTGCCAGCAGGAGAACAGGGGGCGCTGGGGCCAACGTCCTGACTTTC. Protein sequence: CASRRTGGAGANVLTF. The V and J genes are TRBV7-2 and TRBJ2-6, with TRBD1 matching 9 bases. The trim removed 6 bases at V and 2 bases at J, leaving 5 bases unmatched. Germline CDR1 SGHTA, CDR2 FQGNSA. This CDR3 has 16 amino acids.

This chain uses TRBV9 with TRBJ2-7, with TRBD1 matching 12 bases. Germline assignment: CDR1 SGDLS and CDR2 YYNGEE. This CDR3 region has 14 residues. V gave up 4 bases and J gave up 7 bases; unmatched junction bases: 6. The CDR3 nucleotides read TGTGCCAGCAGCCCCGGGACAGGGGGCTGGGAGCAGTACTTC. This sequence encodes CASSPGTGGWEQYF.

CDR3 protein: CASTAGAGDTQYF. CDR3 bases: TGTGCCAGTACGGCGGGAGCAGGAGATACGCAGTATTTT. J is TRBJ2-3 and V is TRBV7-2; 7 bases align to TRBD2. The CDR3 extends over 13 amino acids. Germline CDR1 and CDR2: SGHTA and FQGNSA. The J segment lost 5 bases and the V segment lost 9 bases, leaving 8 bases of the junction unmatched.

The chain joins TRBV28 to TRBJ1-3, with D maybe TRBD1 (5 bases). The CDR3 covers 15 residues. Per germline, CDR1 MDHEN and CDR2 SYDVKM. With 6 bases removed from V and 0 bases from J, the gap between germline ends came to 12 bases. The CDR3, as DNA: TGTGCCAGCAGGCGCAGGGCTACCTCTGGAAACACCATATATTTT. This sequence encodes CASRRRATSGNTIYF.

The CDR3 is CASSASLGLVGRDTQYF. CDR3 sequence (DNA): TGTGCCAGCAGCGCTAGCCTCGGGCTAGTGGGGAGAGATACGCAGTATTTT. The chain carries TRBV9 and TRBJ2-3; D possibly corresponds to TRBD2 (5 bases). The CDR3 extends over 17 amino acids. CDR1 is SGDLS, CDR2 YYNGEE, per germline. V was clipped by 3 bases and J by 5 bases, with 22 bases between them.

This chain links TRBV19 with TRBJ1-3; D remains unclear. Trimming removed 3 bases from V and 3 bases from J, with 9 bases in between. The V gene's germline CDR1 is LNHDA and CDR2 SQIVND (reference sequence). The CDR3 has 14 residues. CDR3 amino acids: CASSIEGYGNTIYF. The CDR3 bases are TGTGCCAGTAGTATTGAGGGCTATGGAAACACCATATATTTT.

As regards this clone: The final CDR3 position lacks the conserved phenylalanine or tryptophan, pointing to a likely read error. The DNA is omitted, as the CDR3 cannot be located on it reliably, and the CDR3 follows TCRdb's listing. This CDR3 is CASSVELLAGALN. J is TRBJ2-2 and V is TRBV9; TRBD2, as called in the table, went unchecked against the DNA. Germline V gene sequence: CDR1 SGDLS, CDR2 YYNGEE. 13 amino acids form the CDR3, both terminal residues included.